The 27 T cell receptor beta chains below were found in one sample sequenced in a study of blood T cells in healthy people across ages. Primed by a sample-barcoded 5' primer and a J-beta primer mix, a second PCR proceeded for roughly 7 to 12 cycles. Each CDR3 protein gets one entry after TCRdb re-called the 5' RACE reads with MiXCR. The sample contains 550,000 to 650,000 distinct CDR3 sequences, about 30% of which appear only once. Material for sequencing was blood. All receptors come from a woman of 80 years or more in good health.

This clonotype was counted many times. The CDR3 DNA reads as TGTGCCAGCAGTACTAGCACAGATACGCAGTATTTT. This encodes CASSTSTDTQYF. The J gene is TRBJ2-3, the V gene TRBV7-2; D is uncertain. This CDR3 is built from 12 residues. The V end was cut by 6 bases, the J end by 0 bases, with 4 bases between. CDR1 SGHTA and CDR2 FQGNSA come from the germline V gene.

In this sample, this clonotype turned up many times. V usage is TRBV7-9 and J usage is TRBJ1-2; D possibly corresponds to TRBD1 (6 bases). V lost 4 bases to trimming and J lost 5 bases, with 20 bases between them. The CDR3 extends over 16 amino acids. Per the germline V gene, CDR1 is SEHNR and CDR2 is FQNEAQ (reference sequence). In DNA, the CDR3 is TGTGCCAGCAGCTCCATGGACGGGGGGGGCGGGTATGGCTACACCTTC. As protein: CASSSMDGGGGYGYTF.

The table lists this clonotype with many counts. DNA of the CDR3: TGTGCCAGCAGAGAGACAGGGGCCAGCTCCTACGAGCAGTACTTC. Translated: CASRETGASSYEQYF. The V call is TRBV2, the J call TRBJ2-7, with TRBD1 matching 8 bases. The germline gives CDR1 SNHLY, CDR2 FYNNEI. The CDR3 has 15 residues. With 6 bases clipped from V and 0 bases from J, the junction kept 7 bases outside the gene matches. The entire variable domain, with the rest obtained from reference TRBV2 and TRBJ2-7, is as follows: EPEVTQTPSHQVTQMGQEVILRCVPISNHLYFYWYRQILGQKVEFLVSFYNNEISEKSEIFDDQFSVERPDGSNFTLKIRSTKLEDSAMYFCASRETGASSYEQYFGPGTRLTVT.

The rearrangement links TRBV21-1 to TRBJ1-5; TRBD1 is the table's D call, not checked against the DNA. TRBV21-1 is a pseudogene locus. The CDR3 has 14 residues. CDR3 in amino acids: CASKVSLRNQPQHF. The CDR3 nucleotides read TGTGCCAGCAAGGTATCCCTGCGGAATCAGCCCCAGCATTTT.

This clonotype was counted ten times or more. The chain combines TRBV12-3 or TRBV12-4 with TRBJ2-7; weak D call: TRBD2 (6 bases). With 6 bases removed from V and 0 bases from J, the gap between germline ends came to 15 bases. There are 15 residues in the CDR3. The CDR3 loop is CASSPGGMSSYEQYF. The CDR3 DNA is TGTGCCAGCAGCCCAGGAGGGATGAGCTCCTACGAGCAGTACTTC.

In its sample, this clonotype was seen many times. One end of the junction is discordant with germline, which a read error may explain. The chain couples TRBV7-2 to TRBJ2-7; 8 positions match TRBD1. The germline V gene has CDR1 SGHTA and CDR2 FQGNSA. The CDR3 spans 15 residues. This CDR3 is CASTLSTGGPYEQYF. CDR3 sequence (DNA): TGTGCCAGCACCTTAAGCACAGGGGGACCCTACGAGCAGTACTTC. Based on the CDR3 plus reference TRBV7-2 and TRBJ2-7, the full variable domain is GAGVSQSPSNKVTEKGKDVELRCDPISGHTALYWYRQSLGQGLEFLIYFQGNSAPDKSGLPSDRFSAERTGGSVSTLTIQRTQQEDSAVYLCASTLSTGGPYEQYFGPGTRLTVT.

This chain uses TRBV11-2 with TRBJ1-6; TRBD1 agrees at 7 bases. Trimming at V came to 3 bases and at J to 7 bases, leaving 9 bases not matched to a gene. This CDR3 contains 16 residues. The V gene's germline CDR1 is SGHAT and CDR2 FQNNGV. DNA of the CDR3: TGTGCCAGCAGCTTTACAGGGGATATCATGAATTCACCCCTCCACTTT. Encoded protein: CASSFTGDIMNSPLHF.

This clonotype was seen ten or more times. V usage is TRBV10-3 and J usage is TRBJ2-7; 7 bases fit TRBD2. Germline CDR1 and CDR2: ENHRY and SYGVKD. This CDR3 region has 16 residues. Trimming at V came to 3 bases and at J to 5 bases, leaving 13 bases not matched to a gene. In DNA, the CDR3 is TGTGCCATCAGTGATCCACCTTGGAGCGGGGACCACGAGCAGTACTTC. It translates to CAISDPPWSGDHEQYF.

As to this clonotype: A single base separates this from a much larger clone, so it may be a read error. The chain has TRBV24-1 and TRBJ2-7; D unclear. The V and J ends lost 1 base and 7 bases respectively, with 10 bases between them. This CDR3 comprises 13 residues. Germline V gene data show CDR1 as KGHDR and CDR2 as SFDVKD. The CDR3 loop is CATSDFTGYEQYF. The DNA of the CDR3 is TGTGCCACCAGTGATTTTACGGGCTATGAGCAGTACTTC.

The chain links TRBV30 to TRBJ1-2; 7 bases agree with TRBD1. J was trimmed by 2 bases and V by 5 bases; bases with no gene match: 2. The CDR3 is made up of 12 amino acids. CDR1 and CDR2 from the germline V gene are GTSNPN and SVGIG (reference sequence). In nucleotides, the CDR3 is TGTGCCTGGCTACAGGGGAACTATGGCTACACCTTC. This codes for CAWLQGNYGYTF. Drawing the rest from reference TRBV30 and TRBJ1-2, the complete variable domain is SQTIHQWPATLVQPVGSPLSLECTVEGTSNPNLYWYRQAAGRGLQLLFYSVGIGQISSEVPQNLSASRPQDRQFILSSKKLLLSDSGFYLCAWLQGNYGYTFGSGTRLTVV.

This clonotype was detected many times. The chain carries TRBV7-2 and TRBJ2-3; no clear D gene. The V end was cut by 8 bases, the J end by 2 bases, with 14 bases between. This CDR3 comprises 14 residues. Per the germline V gene, CDR1 is SGHTA and CDR2 is FQGNSA. In DNA, the CDR3 is TGTGCCAGCCAGAACAGATACAACACAGATACGCAGTATTTT. Residues: CASQNRYNTDTQYF.

This clonotype was seen at least ten times. The genes are TRBV3-1 and TRBJ1-1; D is ambiguous. Germline V gene lookup returns CDR1 LGHDT and CDR2 YNNKEL (reference sequence). Trimming shortened V by 2 bases and J by 5 bases, and 9 bases separated the two germline ends. The CDR3 sequence is 13 residues long. The CDR3 DNA follows: TGTGCCAGCAGCCAATTGGGTGTGACTGAAGCTTTCTTT. It translates to CASSQLGVTEAFF.

The J gene is TRBJ1-2, the V gene TRBV20-1, with D perhaps TRBD1 (6 bases). The CDR3 spans 13 residues. With 0 bases removed from V and 8 bases from J, the gap between germline ends came to 13 bases. Germline-derived CDR1 and CDR2 are DFQATT and SNEGSKA (reference sequence). The CDR3, as DNA: TGCAGTGCTAGAGATCTCAGAGGGGGAGGCTACACCTTC. This sequence encodes CSARDLRGGGYTF.

The rearrangement links TRBV20-1 to TRBJ2-3; 8 bases line up with TRBD2. The CDR3 length is 14 residues. V shed 4 bases, J shed 1 base, and the junction held 4 bases outside the gene matches. Germline V gene sequence: CDR1 DFQATT, CDR2 SNEGSKA (reference sequence). CDR3 loop: CSAKDSGGTDTQYF. CDR3 DNA sequence: TGCAGTGCTAAGGATAGCGGGGGCACAGATACGCAGTATTTT.

This clonotype was recorded many times. This sequence joins TRBV7-6 and TRBJ2-3, with D possibly matching TRBD2 (6 bases). CDR1 is SGHVS, CDR2 FNYEAQ, per germline. This CDR3 has 15 amino acids. Between the trimmed V and J ends, which lost 2 bases and 0 bases, there was a span of 9 bases. The CDR3 is CASSLTGESTDTQYF. CDR3 bases: TGTGCCAGCAGCTTAACGGGGGAAAGCACAGATACGCAGTATTTT.

This clonotype was recorded a few times. V usage is TRBV28 and J usage is TRBJ1-5; 11 nucleotides line up with TRBD1. Germline-derived CDR1 and CDR2 are MDHEN and SYDVKM. V was clipped by 5 bases and J by 6 bases; unmatched bases: 6. This CDR3 has 15 amino acids. The CDR3 protein is CASSPGQGAFQPQHF. The CDR3 region has the DNA TGTGCCAGCAGTCCCGGACAGGGGGCCTTTCAGCCCCAGCATTTT.

The V and J genes are TRBV5-4 and TRBJ1-1, with TRBD1 matching over 7 bases. The V gene's germline CDR1 is SGHNT and CDR2 YYREEE (reference sequence). Losses at the gene ends were 4 bases for V and 4 bases for J; bases not matched to a gene: 7. The CDR3 has 14 amino acids. The CDR3 loop is CASSGAGGGTEAFF. The CDR3 DNA is TGTGCCAGCAGCGGCGCAGGGGGTGGCACTGAAGCTTTCTTT.

This clonotype was detected a few times. V is TRBV5-1 and J is TRBJ1-2; D uncertain. Germline V gene data show CDR1 as SGHRS and CDR2 as YFSETQ. The CDR3 runs to 15 residues. The V end lost 0 bases, the J end lost 8 bases, and 17 bases lay between the germline ends. The CDR3, as DNA: TGCGCCAGCAGCTTGGACAACGTGGGTCTTCGGGGCTACACCTTC. It encodes CASSLDNVGLRGYTF.

This clonotype showed up just a few times. The chain has TRBV20-1 and TRBJ2-1, with 8 bases identical to TRBD2. CDR3 length: 14 residues. Germline CDR1 reads DFQATT; CDR2 reads SNEGSKA (reference sequence). The junction had 11 bases not matched to a gene; V was cut back by 4 bases and J by 9 bases. The CDR3 DNA reads TGCAGTGCTATACGGGGGGGGGATATGGCTGAGCAGTTCTTC. This codes for CSAIRGGDMAEQFF.

Points on this clonotype: A much larger clonotype is one base distant, so this may be a read error. The chain links TRBV20-1 to TRBJ2-5; no clear D. This CDR3 comprises 12 residues. Germline V gene sequence: CDR1 DFQATT, CDR2 SNEGSKA (reference sequence). With 5 bases removed from V and 11 bases from J, the gap between germline ends came to 18 bases. The CDR3 loop reads CSASIYYYEQYF. DNA of the CDR3: TGCAGTGCTTCCATTTATTACTATGAGCAGTACTTC.

The chain has TRBV15 and TRBJ2-3; TRBD2 agrees at 14 bases. Germline V gives CDR1 LNHNV, CDR2 YYDKDF (reference sequence). This CDR3 contains 16 residues. V lost 5 bases to trimming and J lost 4 bases; unmatched junction nucleotides: 5. CDR3: CATSGGTSGGADTQYF. The CDR3 nucleotides read TGTGCCACCAGCGGCGGGACTAGCGGGGGCGCAGATACGCAGTATTTT.

J is TRBJ1-1 and V is TRBV4-2, with 7 bases matching TRBD1. Losses at the gene ends were 0 bases for V and 5 bases for J; bases not matched to a gene: 15. This CDR3 has 18 residues. Per germline, CDR1 LGHNA and CDR2 YNFKEQ. CDR3 DNA: TGTGCCAGCAGCCAAGATTTCGGCAGGGGGAGGAGTGGGACTGAAGCTTTCTTT. Protein sequence: CASSQDFGRGRSGTEAFF.

This clonotype came up many times. The rearrangement joins TRBV6-5 to TRBJ2-1; 11 bases line up with TRBD2. This CDR3 is 17 amino acids long. V was pared by 0 bases and J by 6 bases, with 7 bases of the junction left unmatched. Germline V CDR1 and CDR2: MNHEY, SVGAGI. CDR3 sequence (DNA): TGTGCCAGCAGTTACTCTATAGCGGGGGGGCCCCTCAATGAGCAGTTCTTC. Residues: CASSYSIAGGPLNEQFF.

The V call is TRBV7-2, the J call TRBJ2-5; TRBD1 matches 7 bases. CDR1 is SGHTA, CDR2 FQGNSA, per germline. Losses at the gene ends were 6 bases for V and 2 bases for J; bases not matched to a gene: 9. CDR3 length: 15 amino acids. CDR3 sequence reads: CASSIHLRGQETQYF. DNA of the CDR3: TGTGCCAGCAGTATCCATCTCAGGGGGCAAGAGACCCAGTACTTC. The complete variable domain, with remaining parts taken from reference TRBV7-2 and TRBJ2-5, reads GAGVSQSPSNKVTEKGKDVELRCDPISGHTALYWYRQSLGQGLEFLIYFQGNSAPDKSGLPSDRFSAERTGGSVSTLTIQRTQQEDSAVYLCASSIHLRGQETQYFGPGTRLLVL.

This rearrangement joins TRBV20-1 to TRBJ2-4, with 10 bases lining up with TRBD2. The CDR3 has 16 amino acids. Germline values: CDR1 DFQATT, CDR2 SNEGSKA (reference sequence). V was pared by 6 bases and J by 2 bases, with 10 bases of the junction left unmatched. The DNA of the CDR3 is TGCAGTGCGGACCCGCCTAGCGGGGGACCCAAAAACATTCAGTACTTC. This codes for CSADPPSGGPKNIQYF.

The chain joins TRBV5-5 to TRBJ1-6, with D hard to call. V was pared by 0 bases and J by 5 bases, with 9 bases between. CDR3 length: 15 residues. Germline values: CDR1 SGHKS, CDR2 YYEKEE (reference sequence). In DNA, the CDR3 is TGTGCCAGCAGCTTGGTTCCGGAGAATAATTCACCCCTCCACTTT. Translated, it gives CASSLVPENNSPLHF. Supplemented by reference TRBV5-5 and TRBJ1-6, the full variable domain reads DAGVTQSPTHLIKTRGQQVTLRCSPISGHKSVSWYQQVLGQGPQFIFQYYEKEERGRGNFPDRFSARQFPNYSSELNVNALLLGDSALYLCASSLVPENNSPLHFGNGTRLTVT.

This clonotype was counted at least ten times. The genes are TRBV6-2 or TRBV6-3 and TRBJ2-6; D uncertain. There are 13 residues in the CDR3. CDR1 is MNHEY and CDR2 is SVGEGT in the germline V gene. The V end lost 6 bases, the J end lost 4 bases, and 7 bases lay between the germline ends. The CDR3 coding sequence is TGTGCCAGCAGACACGGGGGGGCCAACGTCCTGACTTTC. Residues: CASRHGGANVLTF.